This T cell receptor beta chain comes out of a study of tumor-infiltrating lymphocytes in localized non-small cell lung cancer. Overall study context: Some samples were collected after neoadjuvant chemotherapy; smokers, never-smokers and several histologies were included. Findings and limits, study-wide: Compared with uninvolved lung, tumors showed higher T cell infiltration by TCRbeta sequencing.

V was pared by 1 base and J by 0 bases, with 14 bases between. CDR3 size: 17 residues. Looked up from germline, CDR1 is SGHRS and CDR2 is YFSETQ. Data came from immunoSEQ multiplex PCR; TCRdb stores just in-frame clones and leaves some out. This repertoire shows approximately 17,000 clones, roughly 78% found once; its top ten account for over 8%. Comment on this clone: As yet, its antigen is unknown.

The J gene is TRBJ1-3, the V gene TRBV5-1; D remains unclear. The clonotype originates from a human donor with non-small cell lung cancer. Material for sequencing was lung tumor tissue. The CDR3 nucleotides are TGCGCCAGCAGCTTGACCCCCACCAGGAGCTCTGGAAACACCATATATTTT. This sequence encodes CASSLTPTRSSGNTIYF.